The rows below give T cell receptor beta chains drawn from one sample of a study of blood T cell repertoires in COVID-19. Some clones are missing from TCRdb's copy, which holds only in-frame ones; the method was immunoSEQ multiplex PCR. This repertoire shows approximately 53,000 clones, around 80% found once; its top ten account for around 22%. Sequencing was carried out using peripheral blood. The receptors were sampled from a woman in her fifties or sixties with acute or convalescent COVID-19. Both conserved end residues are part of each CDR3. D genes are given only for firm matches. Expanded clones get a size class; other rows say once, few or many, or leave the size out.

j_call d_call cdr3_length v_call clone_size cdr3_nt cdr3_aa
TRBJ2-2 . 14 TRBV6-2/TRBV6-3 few TGTGCCAGCAGTGGTCTAGCGAACACCGGGGAGCTGTTTTTT CASSGLANTGELFF
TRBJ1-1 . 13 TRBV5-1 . TGCGCCAGCAGCTTGGTCAGTAACACTGAAGCTTTCTTT CASSLVSNTEAFF
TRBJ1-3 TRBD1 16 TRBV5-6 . TGTGCCAGCAGCTTGGCCTCAGGGACAGGATGGAACACCATATATTTT CASSLASGTGWNTIYF
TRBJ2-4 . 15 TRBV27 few TGTGCCAGCAGTTCACAGGGAGTGGAAGAGAACATTCAGTACTTC CASSSQGVEENIQYF
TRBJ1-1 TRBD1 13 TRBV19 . TGTGCCACCCTGGACAGGGTGTCAACTGAAGCTTTCTTT CATLDRVSTEAFF
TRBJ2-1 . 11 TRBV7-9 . TGTGCCAGCAGCCAGGCCCATGAGCAGTTCTTC CASSQAHEQFF
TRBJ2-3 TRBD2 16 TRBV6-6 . TGTGCCAGCAGTTTTCTAGCGGGGGGGCGAACAGATACGCAGTATTTT CASSFLAGGRTDTQYF
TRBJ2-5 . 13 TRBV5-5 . TGTGCCAGCAGCTTTGGGCAGTGGGAGACCCAGTACTTC CASSFGQWETQYF
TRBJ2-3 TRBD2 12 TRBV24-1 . TGTGCCACCAGTGGGACTAGAGATACGCAGTATTTT CATSGTRDTQYF
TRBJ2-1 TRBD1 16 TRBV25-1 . TGTGCCAGCAGTGACCAGACAGGGTTCGCCTACAATGAGCAGTTCTTC CASSDQTGFAYNEQFF
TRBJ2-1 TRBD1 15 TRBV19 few TGTGCCAGTAGTTTAGGGACAGGGAGAGACAATGAGCAGTTCTTC CASSLGTGRDNEQFF
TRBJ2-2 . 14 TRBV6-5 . TGTGCCAGCAGCCTGACAGCGAACACCGGGGAGCTGTTTTTT CASSLTANTGELFF
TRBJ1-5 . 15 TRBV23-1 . TGCGCCAGGCTGTGGGGAGCAGGTTACAATCAGCCCCAGCATTTT CARLWGAGYNQPQHF
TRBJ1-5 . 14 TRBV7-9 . TGTGCCAGCAGCTTAAACGGGGTCGGGCAGCCCCAGCATTTT CASSLNGVGQPQHF
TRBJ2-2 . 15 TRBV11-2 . TGTGCCAGCAGCTTAGGTATCACGGGCACCGGGGAGCTGTTTTTT CASSLGITGTGELFF
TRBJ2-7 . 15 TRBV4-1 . TGCGCCAGCAGCAGGGGAAAGGGGGGGACCTACGAGCAGTACTTC CASSRGKGGTYEQYF
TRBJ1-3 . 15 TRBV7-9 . TGTGCCAGCAGCTTAGTCAGGCCCTCTGGAAACACCATATATTTT CASSLVRPSGNTIYF
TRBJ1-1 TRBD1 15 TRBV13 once TGTGCCAGCAGCTCTCCGGACAGGGCCGGTACTGAAGCTTTCTTT CASSSPDRAGTEAFF
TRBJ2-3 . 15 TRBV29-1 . TGCAGCGTTGCCCCCGGGTGGGTTAACACAGATACGCAGTATTTT CSVAPGWVNTDTQYF
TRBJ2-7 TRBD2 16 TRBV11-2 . TGTGCCAGCAGCTTACGCAGTAGCGGGGGCCCCTACGAGCAGTACTTC CASSLRSSGGPYEQYF
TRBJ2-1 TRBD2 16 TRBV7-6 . TGTGCCAGCAGCGCGGGAAGGACTAGCGGGGGCTGGGAGCAGTTCTTC CASSAGRTSGGWEQFF
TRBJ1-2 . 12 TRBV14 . TGTGCCAGCAGCCAGTCGAACTATGGCTACACCTTC CASSQSNYGYTF
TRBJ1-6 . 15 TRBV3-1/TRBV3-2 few TGTGCCAGCAGCCATTTTCATGGGGCGCGATCACCCCTCCACTTT CASSHFHGARSPLHF
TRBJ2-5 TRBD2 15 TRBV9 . TGTGCCAGCAGCGTAGCAGCGGGGAGACAAGAGACCCAGTACTTC CASSVAAGRQETQYF
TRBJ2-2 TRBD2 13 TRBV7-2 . TGTGCCAGCAGCTCCATAGCGGGGGGGGAGCTGTTTTTT CASSSIAGGELFF
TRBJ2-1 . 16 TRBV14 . TGTGCCAGCAGCCAGGTACTAGCTGGGTCCTACAATGAGCAGTTCTTC CASSQVLAGSYNEQFF
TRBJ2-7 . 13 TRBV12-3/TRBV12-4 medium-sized TGTGCCAGCAGTACCGGAACCAGGGACGAGCAGTACTTC CASSTGTRDEQYF
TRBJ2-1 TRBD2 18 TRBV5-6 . TGTGCCAGCAGCTTGGGTCTAGCGGGGGAGCTATTAATGAATGGGCAGTTCTTC CASSLGLAGELLMNGQFF
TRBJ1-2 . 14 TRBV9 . TGTGCCAGCAGCTCCCAGACTGGACTCTATGGCTACACCTTC CASSSQTGLYGYTF
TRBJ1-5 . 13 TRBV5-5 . TGTGCCAGCAGCTTGGCGGGCAATCAGCCCCAGCATTTT CASSLAGNQPQHF
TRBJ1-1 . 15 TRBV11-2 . TGTGCCAGCAGCCCACAGACAGGCATGAACACTGAAGCTTTCTTT CASSPQTGMNTEAFF
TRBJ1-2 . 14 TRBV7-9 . TGTGCCAGCAGCTTATTTGAGGGTAACTATGGCTACACCTTC CASSLFEGNYGYTF
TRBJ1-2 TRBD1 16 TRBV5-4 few TGTGCCAGCAGCGACCGGGACAGGGGGCGGAACTATGGCTACACCTTC CASSDRDRGRNYGYTF
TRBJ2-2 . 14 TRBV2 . TGTGCCAGCGTCCGGGACTCCAGAACCGGGGAGCTGTTTTTT CASVRDSRTGELFF
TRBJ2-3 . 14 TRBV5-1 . TGCGCCAGCAGCCAACAGACAAGCACAGATACGCAGTATTTT CASSQQTSTDTQYF